This is a list of T cell receptor beta chains from one sample in a study of T-cell reconstitution after alpha-beta-depleted transplantation in children. TCRdb analysed the PCR reads with MiXCR anew, one entry per CDR3 protein. The table includes 530,000 or so distinct CDR3 sequences, 25% to 30% detected once. The source material was PBMCs, sampled before TCRalphabeta/CD19-depleted stem cell transplant. All receptors come from a boy under three years old with Wiskott-Aldrich syndrome, due to receive a stem cell transplant. The conserved cysteine and the conserved F or W are not part of the CDR3 here.

J gene	V gene	CDR3 protein
TRBJ1-5	TRBV7-8	ASSLLRQAASNQPQH
TRBJ2-3	TRBV20-1	SVLRQGEGDTQY
TRBJ2-1	TRBV5-1	ASSLLAVYNEQF
TRBJ1-5	TRBV24-1	ATSDLLGGQH
TRBJ1-1	TRBV29-1	SVDHRGWGTEAF
TRBJ2-1	TRBV7-9	ASSLGAGQGGEQF
TRBJ2-1	TRBV12-3/TRBV12-4	ANGLAGGRAQF
TRBJ2-5	TRBV7-2	ASSFKTSSQY
TRBJ2-2	TRBV12-3/TRBV12-4	ASSPLRTGELF
TRBJ1-3	TRBV29-1	SVGGIMSGNTIY
TRBJ2-5	TRBV20-1	SAPWGSRRETQY
TRBJ2-3	TRBV10-3	AITPGREATDTQY
TRBJ2-3	TRBV20-1	SAGERTSGYADTQY
TRBJ2-1	TRBV10-3	AILAGERAEQF
TRBJ2-7	TRBV5-1	ASSDGTGWTYEQY
TRBJ1-6	TRBV3-1	ASSQEPFRDSPLH
TRBJ1-5	TRBV19	ASSTIPTGTNQPQH
TRBJ2-1	TRBV7-3	ASSPLGPRIEQF
TRBJ2-1	TRBV15	ATSRDRWRVEQF
TRBJ2-7	TRBV27	ASSFSISYEQY
TRBJ1-2	TRBV7-2	ASSFGRNNYGYT
TRBJ1-6	TRBV5-1	ASDPTGDNSPLH